Below are 18 T cell receptor beta chains sequenced from a single sample in a study of HIV-infected patients and healthy controls. All unsorted peripheral T cells were captured because whole blood was used without fractionation. Reverse transcription used around 500 ng RNA and constant-region primers for alpha and beta. Using multiplexing indices, alpha and beta chain libraries were generated apart by chain-specific third strand synthesis. TCRdb recomputed calls from the 5' RACE reads with MiXCR, one row per CDR3 protein. The table includes some 8,600 distinct CDR3 sequences, roughly 6.1% detected once. The source material was blood, sampled before antiretroviral therapy. These receptor sequences come from an adult with HIV infection.

This clonotype was recorded many times. This chain uses TRBV2 with TRBJ2-1; 7 positions agree with TRBD2. CDR1 SNHLY and CDR2 FYNNEI come from the germline V gene. V lost 9 bases and J lost 3; bases outside the gene matches: 2. The CDR3 runs to 12 residues. The CDR3: CASGGDYNEQFF. CDR3 nucleotide sequence: TGTGCCAGTGGGGGGGACTACAATGAGCAGTTCTTC.

This clonotype was found many times. The chain has TRBV20-1 and TRBJ2-1; D perhaps matches TRBD1 (5 bases). Trimming stripped 0 bases from V and 9 bases from J, with 15 bases between. Per the germline V gene, CDR1 is DFQATT and CDR2 is SNEGSKA (reference sequence). This CDR3 has 14 residues. The DNA for the CDR3 is TGCAGTGCTAGAGATGCGTTGGGGCCGCTTGAGCAGTTCTTC. Encoded protein: CSARDALGPLEQFF.

This CDR3 reads CSVERENTGELFF. The CDR3 region has the DNA TGCAGCGTTGAGAGGGAGAACACCGGGGAGCTGTTTTTT. The chain couples TRBV29-1 to TRBJ2-2, with a possible D match to TRBD2 (5 bases). Per germline, CDR1 SQVTM and CDR2 ANQGSEA. This CDR3 is built from 13 residues. V lost 3 bases and J lost 1, with 6 bases in between.

This clonotype was observed many times. This chain connects TRBV7-9 to TRBJ2-1; TRBD2 might be the D (6 bases). V shed 2 bases and J shed 5 bases, with 16 bases lying between them. This CDR3 spans 16 amino acids. Germline loops: CDR1 SEHNR, CDR2 FQNEAQ (reference sequence). The CDR3 is CASSLPAGWADNEQFF. In DNA, the CDR3 is TGTGCCAGCAGCTTACCCGCGGGGTGGGCCGACAATGAGCAGTTCTTC.

The sample holds many counts of this clonotype. The chain is built from TRBV4-2 and TRBJ2-2; 11 bases align to TRBD2. Germline V gene lookup returns CDR1 LGHNA and CDR2 YNFKEQ. CDR3 size: 15 residues. J was trimmed by 4 bases and V by 5 bases; bases with no gene match: 3. CDR3 residues: CASSLAGGATGELFF. DNA of the CDR3: TGTGCCAGCAGCTTAGCGGGGGGGGCCACCGGGGAGCTGTTTTTT.

This chain joins TRBV20-1 and TRBJ1-1; tentative D call: TRBD1 (5 bases). This CDR3 has 14 amino acids. Trimming cost V 4 bases and J 5 bases, with 17 bases left between them. CDR1 and CDR2 (germline): DFQATT, SNEGSKA (reference sequence). The CDR3 protein is CSATAIPGDTEAFF. CDR3 DNA: TGCAGTGCTACCGCCATTCCGGGGGATACTGAAGCTTTCTTT.

This clonotype was counted many times. The V call is TRBV7-6, the J call TRBJ2-1; TRBD2 might be the D (5 bases). V lost 5 bases and J lost 9, with 14 bases in between. Germline lookup yields CDR1 SGHVS and CDR2 FNYEAQ. This CDR3 is built from 13 residues. The CDR3 loop is CASSPGKRGEQFF. CDR3 bases: TGTGCCAGCAGCCCCGGGAAACGGGGTGAGCAGTTCTTC.

In its sample, this clonotype is medium-sized (0.01 to 0.1%). The rearrangement links TRBV9 to TRBJ1-1, with D tentatively TRBD1 (5 bases). The CDR3 loop spans 14 amino acids. Trimming pared 7 bases from V and 4 bases from J, leaving 17 bases between. Germline values: CDR1 SGDLS, CDR2 YYNGEE. CDR3 coding DNA: TGTGCCAGCTCACGTGGGCAGGGTGTCACTGAAGCTTTCTTT. Its protein is CASSRGQGVTEAFF.

This clonotype is labeled as medium-sized. V and J are TRBV5-4 and TRBJ1-2, with a weak D call TRBD1 (5 bases). Looked up from germline, CDR1 is SGHNT and CDR2 is YYREEE (reference sequence). The CDR3 has 17 residues. Trimming stripped 0 bases from V and 7 bases from J, with 22 bases between. CDR3 amino acids: CASSLENDLGQGGGYTF. The CDR3 nucleotides read TGTGCCAGCAGCTTGGAGAATGACTTAGGCCAGGGAGGTGGCTACACCTTC.

This clonotype showed up many times. The chain couples TRBV29-1 to TRBJ2-3; D is unresolved. CDR3 length: 10 amino acids. V lost 6 bases, J lost 6 bases, and 7 bases lay in between. Germline CDR1 SQVTM, CDR2 ANQGSEA. The CDR3 loop is CSVSMDTQYF. CDR3 sequence (DNA): TGCAGCGTCAGTATGGATACGCAGTATTTT.

This clonotype is classed as medium-sized (0.01 to 0.1%). The chain combines TRBV7-2 with TRBJ2-5; possibly TRBD1 for D (7 bases). The germline V and J ends were trimmed by 5 bases and 5 bases, with 15 bases remaining between them. Germline V gene lookup returns CDR1 SGHTA and CDR2 FQGNSA. The CDR3 sequence is 14 residues long. The CDR3 protein is CASSPRQGGETQYF. CDR3 sequence (DNA): TGTGCCAGCAGCCCGAGACAGGGAGGCGAGACCCAGTACTTC.

This clonotype rates as medium-sized. This chain joins TRBV2 and TRBJ2-2; 8 bases agree with TRBD1. The germline CDR1 and CDR2 sequences are SNHLY and FYNNEI. There are 15 residues in the CDR3. V gave up 6 bases and J gave up 6 bases; unmatched junction bases: 9. Written as DNA, the CDR3 is TGTGCCAGCAGCGGGGGACAGGTGGCACCCGGGGAGCTGTTTTTT. As protein: CASSGGQVAPGELFF.

This clonotype was recorded many times. This chain uses TRBV12-3 or TRBV12-4 with TRBJ2-2; D gene unclear. The CDR3 is 12 residues long. V was pared by 3 bases and J by 7 bases, with 6 bases between. The CDR3 DNA reads as TGTGCCAGCAGTTTCAGGCTCGGGGAGCTGTTTTTT. This gives the protein CASSFRLGELFF.

This clonotype has ten or more counts. This chain uses TRBV10-2 with TRBJ2-7, with 7 bases matching TRBD1. Germline trimming cut 2 bases from V and 2 bases from J; bases unmatched to any gene: 6. This CDR3 has 15 amino acids. Germline CDR1 reads WSHSY; CDR2 reads SAAADI. The CDR3: CASSEPRQGTYEQYV. The CDR3 nucleotides are TGCGCCAGCAGTGAGCCCCGACAGGGAACCTACGAGCAGTACGTC.

This clonotype was observed many times. The rearrangement links TRBV7-9 to TRBJ1-1; weak D call: TRBD1 (6 bases). Germline V gene data show CDR1 as SEHNR and CDR2 as FQNEAQ (reference sequence). V lost 5 bases to trimming and J lost 9 bases, with 13 bases between them. CDR3 length: 12 residues. CDR3 sequence reads: CASSPSGDKAFF. The DNA of the CDR3 is TGTGCCAGCAGCCCCTCAGGGGACAAAGCTTTCTTT.

V gene TRBV29-1 combines with J gene TRBJ1-1, with 7 bases fitting TRBD1. V lost 7 bases and J lost 1; bases outside the gene matches: 6. The V gene's germline CDR1 is SQVTM and CDR2 ANQGSEA. This CDR3 is built from 13 residues. In DNA form, the CDR3 reads TGCAGCGCTGCGGGACAGTGGAACACTGAAGCTTTCTTT. It is translated as CSAAGQWNTEAFF.

By sample fraction, this clonotype is medium-sized. The chain has TRBV2 and TRBJ1-2; a possible D gene is TRBD1 (5 bases). Germline values: CDR1 SNHLY, CDR2 FYNNEI. Trimming took off 7 bases at V and 4 bases at J, with 19 bases between the two ends. The CDR3 is 15 residues long. The CDR3 DNA reads TGTGCCAGCATCCCCCGGGGCACGACGGTCTATGGCTACACCTTC. As protein: CASIPRGTTVYGYTF.

The rearrangement links TRBV13 to TRBJ1-1; D call uncertain. The CDR3 contains 13 residues. In germline, CDR1 is PRHDT, CDR2 FYEKMQ (reference sequence). Deletions cut 4 bases from V and 5 bases from J, with 11 bases between. The DNA of the CDR3 is TGTGCCAGCAGCTGGAGAACAGAAACTGAAGCTTTCTTT. The encoded protein is CASSWRTETEAFF.